These 12 T cell receptor beta chains originate from one sample sequenced in a study of blood T cells in healthy people across ages (dated by TCRdb to between 2015 and 2016). Library creation used 5' RACE. The instrument was an Illumina HiSeq 2500. The second PCR ran for about 6 to 12 cycles and used a J-beta primer mix along with a sample-barcoded 5' primer. TCRdb's own reprocessing of the public reads used fastp at Q25 and MiXCR and kept productive beta chains. Merged by CDR3 protein, the rows form single entries marked with the most common genes and DNA. The sample includes fewer than 700,000 distinct CDR3 sequences, with 35% to 50% observed a single time. The top ten constitute 25% to 35% of the sample. The sample was blood. Every receptor here comes from a man older than 75 in good health.

The sample holds a few counts of this clonotype. A much bigger clone sits one base away, suggesting this may be a read error. The chain joins TRBV20-1 to TRBJ2-7; 8 nucleotides match TRBD2. CDR3 length: 13 residues. Germline lookup yields CDR1 DFQATT and CDR2 SNEGSKA (reference sequence). V shed 3 bases and J 7 bases; nucleotides not matched to a gene: 8. This CDR3 reads CSARGLGFNEQYF. CDR3 DNA sequence: TGCAGTGCTAGGGGACTAGGGTTCAATGAGCAGTACTTC.

The J gene is TRBJ1-5, the V gene TRBV20-1; D not resolved. V was pared by 5 bases and J by 4 bases, with 15 bases between. CDR3 length: 14 residues. From germline, CDR1 is DFQATT and CDR2 SNEGSKA (reference sequence). In nucleotides, the CDR3 is TGCAGTGCTGGCGTCAGCCGAGAGAATCAGCCCCAGCATTTT. Translated, it gives CSAGVSRENQPQHF.

The chain carries TRBV20-1 and TRBJ2-7; D tentatively fits TRBD1 or TRBD2 (5 bases each). This CDR3 contains 15 residues. CDR1 is DFQATT and CDR2 is SNEGSKA in the germline V gene (reference sequence). The V and J ends lost 5 bases and 5 bases respectively, with 22 bases between them. In DNA form, the CDR3 reads TGCAGTGCTCTACTGGGCAGAGGGGCATCTCACGAGCAGTACTTC. Its translation: CSALLGRGASHEQYF.

The chain is built from TRBV5-6 and TRBJ2-3; 7 bases agree with TRBD1. The CDR3 sequence is 17 residues long. Trimming cost V 3 bases and J 2 bases; bases outside gene matches: 12. Per germline, CDR1 SGHDT and CDR2 YYEEEE. This CDR3 reads CASSSFTGEHYTDTQYF. The CDR3 DNA sequence: TGTGCCAGCAGCTCGTTCACAGGGGAACACTACACAGATACGCAGTATTTT.

In this sample, this clonotype turned up a few times. CDR3 residues: CATSGGGRVEETQYF. CDR3 DNA: TGTGCCACCAGCGGAGGAGGACGGGTCGAAGAGACCCAGTACTTC. The V call is TRBV15, the J call TRBJ2-5, with D possibly TRBD2 on 5 matching bases. The CDR3 is made up of 15 amino acids. Germline-derived CDR1 and CDR2 are LNHNV and YYDKDF (reference sequence). The V end was cut by 5 bases, the J end by 3 bases, with 16 bases between.

This clonotype came up a few times. This chain links TRBV24-1 with TRBJ2-3; no reliable D call. The germline V and J ends were trimmed by 3 bases and 6 bases, with 15 bases remaining between them. CDR3 length: 15 residues. CDR1 is KGHDR and CDR2 is SFDVKD in the germline V gene. The DNA of the CDR3 is TGTGCCACCAGTGATCCGTCGAAGCCCCAGGATACGCAGTATTTT. It translates to CATSDPSKPQDTQYF.

This clonotype has only a few counts. The chain is built from TRBV7-9 and TRBJ2-7; the D call may be TRBD1 or TRBD2 (6 bases each). Germline CDR1 is SEHNR and CDR2 is FQNEAQ (reference sequence). The CDR3 runs to 14 residues. V lost 5 bases and J lost 4, with 15 bases in between. The CDR3 DNA reads TGTGCCAGCAGCCCGGGGGCCGATAAGTACGAGCAGTACTTC. This encodes CASSPGADKYEQYF.

This clonotype turned up a few times. The rearrangement joins TRBV9 to TRBJ2-7, with 11 bases fitting TRBD2. Germline CDR1 and CDR2: SGDLS and YYNGEE. This CDR3 is built from 15 residues. V dropped 3 bases and J dropped 4; count of bases not matched to a gene: 6. The CDR3 nucleotides are TGTGCCAGCAGCGCCGCGGGACTAGCGGTATACGAGCAGTACTTC. It encodes CASSAAGLAVYEQYF.

This clonotype was picked up many times. This chain connects TRBV7-2 to TRBJ2-3; 10 bases fit TRBD2. Trimming at V came to 4 bases and at J to 2 bases, leaving 3 bases not matched to a gene. Looked up from germline, CDR1 is SGHTA and CDR2 is FQGNSA. The CDR3 totals 15 residues. CDR3 nucleotide sequence: TGTGCCAGCAGCTGGACTAGCGGATCCACAGATACGCAGTATTTT. This codes for CASSWTSGSTDTQYF. The full variable domain, completed using reference TRBV7-2 and TRBJ2-3, is GAGVSQSPSNKVTEKGKDVELRCDPISGHTALYWYRQSLGQGLEFLIYFQGNSAPDKSGLPSDRFSAERTGGSVSTLTIQRTQQEDSAVYLCASSWTSGSTDTQYFGPGTRLTVL.

This clonotype was seen a handful of times. V gene TRBV7-2 combines with J gene TRBJ2-1; tentatively, D is TRBD1 (5 bases). V was clipped by 3 bases and J by 10 bases, with 19 bases between them. This CDR3 is built from 15 residues. The V gene's germline CDR1 is SGHTA and CDR2 FQGNSA. In DNA form, the CDR3 reads TGTGCCAGCAGCTTTGGGGATAGGGGATTAGGCGAGCAGTTCTTC. Translated, it gives CASSFGDRGLGEQFF.

This clonotype was counted only a few times. V is TRBV27 and J is TRBJ2-5; 14 bases line up with TRBD2. CDR1 MNHEY and CDR2 SMNVEV come from the germline V gene (reference sequence). V gave up 3 bases and J gave up 0 bases; unmatched junction bases: 6. This CDR3 contains 18 residues. This CDR3 is CASSFGGLAGGHQETQYF. The CDR3 DNA reads as TGTGCCAGCAGTTTCGGCGGACTAGCGGGAGGTCACCAAGAGACCCAGTACTTC.

This clonotype is a singleton in its sample. The chain is built from TRBV27 and TRBJ2-3, with 8 nucleotides matching TRBD2. V lost 3 bases, J lost 13 bases, and 12 bases stayed unmatched. The CDR3 contains 14 residues. Germline V gene lookup returns CDR1 MNHEY and CDR2 SMNVEV (reference sequence). DNA for the CDR3: TGTGCCAGCAGTTTTGGAGGCGGGAGGACCCACGAGTATTTT. Encoded protein: CASSFGGGRTHEYF.